One sample yielded the 18 T cell receptor beta chains listed below, sequenced in a study of patients and donors after allogeneic stem cell transplantation. TCRdb redid the calling of the RT-PCR reads with MiXCR, one entry per CDR3 protein. Of more than 850,000 distinct CDR3 sequences listed, approximately 19% were seen once; the top ten hold around 5.5%. Sample: blood, either unsorted or a sorted T cell fraction (not recorded which). The receptor source for this set is a human donor who was either an allogeneic HSCT recipient or a stem cell or donor lymphocyte infusion donor (not recorded which). It is not recorded whose cells these are; they may come from a transplant donor.

This chain links TRBV20-1 with TRBJ2-3; D unclear. The germline V and J ends were trimmed by 4 bases and 2 bases, with 16 bases remaining between them. The CDR3 spans 15 residues. CDR1 is DFQATT and CDR2 is SNEGSKA in the germline V gene (reference sequence). CDR3 sequence: CSATPGRTATDTQYF. The CDR3 DNA sequence: TGCAGTGCTACCCCTGGCCGGACCGCCACAGATACGCAGTATTTT.

The chain recombines TRBV19 with TRBJ2-7, with D tentatively TRBD1 or TRBD2 (5 bases each). Germline V gene sequence: CDR1 LNHDA, CDR2 SQIVND (reference sequence). V was trimmed by 5 bases and J by 3 bases, leaving 11 bases between them. This CDR3 has 13 amino acids. The CDR3 region has the DNA TGTGCCAGTAGTTGGGGACCTGACTACGAGCAGTACTTC. This encodes CASSWGPDYEQYF.

The chain employs TRBV5-6 and TRBJ2-7; the D call may be TRBD1 or TRBD2 (6 bases each). Germline assignment: CDR1 SGHDT and CDR2 YYEEEE. The CDR3 is 14 amino acids. Trimming took off 1 base at V and 5 bases at J, with 13 bases between the two ends. CDR3 region: CASSLFEGGNEQYF. In DNA, the CDR3 is TGTGCCAGCAGCTTGTTTGAGGGGGGTAACGAGCAGTACTTC.

This clonotype appeared a few times. The V call is TRBV20-1, the J call TRBJ1-6, with a weak D call TRBD1 (5 bases). Trimming shortened V by 3 bases and J by 10 bases, and 13 bases separated the two germline ends. The V gene's germline CDR1 is DFQATT and CDR2 SNEGSKA (reference sequence). This CDR3 has 13 residues. In DNA, the CDR3 is TGCAGTGCTAGGACAGTCTCAGGATCACCCCTCCACTTT. Translation: CSARTVSGSPLHF.

The sample holds a few counts of this clonotype. The chain has TRBV5-4 and TRBJ1-3; no clear D. This CDR3 has 17 amino acids. Per the germline V gene, CDR1 is SGHNT and CDR2 is YYREEE (reference sequence). V was clipped by 4 bases and J by 0 bases, with 17 bases between them. Here the CDR3 DNA reads TGTGCCAGCAGCCCTACCCCGACTTCCAGCTCTGGAAACACCATATATTTT. It yields the protein CASSPTPTSSSGNTIYF.

The chain joins TRBV2 to TRBJ1-1; a possible D gene is TRBD1 (6 bases). Germline values: CDR1 SNHLY, CDR2 FYNNEI. V was clipped by 6 bases and J by 8 bases, with 16 bases between them. The CDR3 has 13 amino acids. The chain's CDR3 is CASRASSGTEAFF. CDR3 coding DNA: TGTGCCAGCAGGGCTTCCTCCGGGACAGAAGCTTTCTTT.

The V call is TRBV7-2, the J call TRBJ2-3; D is possibly TRBD1 (6 bases). V was clipped by 5 bases and J by 2 bases, with 14 bases between them. CDR1 is SGHTA, CDR2 FQGNSA, per germline. The CDR3 consists of 15 residues. CDR3 protein: CASSHRDTFTDTQYF. The CDR3 nucleotides read TGTGCCAGCAGCCACCGGGACACCTTCACAGATACGCAGTATTTT. Together with reference TRBV7-2 and TRBJ2-3, the CDR3 gives the full variable domain: GAGVSQSPSNKVTEKGKDVELRCDPISGHTALYWYRQSLGQGLEFLIYFQGNSAPDKSGLPSDRFSAERTGGSVSTLTIQRTQQEDSAVYLCASSHRDTFTDTQYFGPGTRLTVL.

The chain links TRBV15 to TRBJ1-4; D call uncertain. Trimming removed 6 bases from V and 6 bases from J, with 17 bases in between. The CDR3 loop spans 15 amino acids. Per the germline V gene, CDR1 is LNHNV and CDR2 is YYDKDF (reference sequence). Written as DNA, the CDR3 is TGTGCCACCAGTCATTTAGTTGAATATGATGAAAAACTGTTTTTT. This codes for CATSHLVEYDEKLFF.

The rearrangement links TRBV18 to TRBJ2-1; 7 bases agree with TRBD1. Germline V CDR1 and CDR2: KGHSH, LQKENI. Trimming took 2 bases from V and 7 from J; bases not matched to a gene: 2. CDR3 length: 13 residues. The CDR3 nucleotides read TGTGCCAGCTCACCAAACAGGGGAAATGAGCAGTTCTTC. Protein: CASSPNRGNEQFF.

J is TRBJ2-7 and V is TRBV7-9; D gene uncertain. CDR3 length equals 14 residues. Trimming took 5 bases from V and 3 from J, leaving 14 bases between them. The V gene's germline CDR1 is SEHNR and CDR2 FQNEAQ (reference sequence). The CDR3 region is CASSEPGRYYEQYF. CDR3 bases: TGTGCCAGCAGCGAACCGGGCCGATACTACGAGCAGTACTTC.

This clonotype was detected a few times. The V gene is TRBV2, the J gene TRBJ2-1; the D call may be TRBD1 or TRBD2 (5 bases each). V shed 7 bases and J shed 3 bases, with 10 bases lying between them. The CDR3 runs 13 residues. CDR1 and CDR2 from the germline V gene are SNHLY and FYNNEI. The CDR3 here is CASTRGGYNEQFF. In DNA, the CDR3 is TGTGCCAGCACGAGGGGCGGCTACAATGAGCAGTTCTTC. The entire variable domain, with the rest obtained from reference TRBV2 and TRBJ2-1, is as follows: EPEVTQTPSHQVTQMGQEVILRCVPISNHLYFYWYRQILGQKVEFLVSFYNNEISEKSEIFDDQFSVERPDGSNFTLKIRSTKLEDSAMYFCASTRGGYNEQFFGPGTRLTVL.

The CDR3 DNA reads as TGTGCCAGCAGCTTAGGGCGGGAGTACGACGAGCAGTACTTC. This gives the protein CASSLGREYDEQYF. The genes are TRBV7-8 and TRBJ2-7, with 7 positions matching TRBD2. CDR1 is SGHVS, CDR2 FQNEAQ, per germline. The CDR3 has 14 amino acids. Trimming cost V 1 base and J 5 bases; bases outside gene matches: 5. Combining the CDR3 with reference TRBV7-8 and TRBJ2-7 gives the whole variable domain GAGVSQSPRYKVAKRGQDVALRCDPISGHVSLFWYQQALGQGPEFLTYFQNEAQLDKSGLPSDRFFAERPEGSVSTLKIQRTQQEDSAVYLCASSLGREYDEQYFGPGTRLTVT.

This chain joins TRBV29-1 and TRBJ2-7; TRBD2 matches at 10 bases. The trim removed 5 bases at V and 2 bases at J, leaving 6 bases unmatched. Germline V lookup: CDR1 SQVTM, CDR2 ANQGSEA. CDR3 length: 14 amino acids. The CDR3 protein is CSVTRSGRAYEQYF. In DNA, the CDR3 is TGCAGCGTTACCAGAAGCGGGAGGGCCTACGAGCAGTACTTC.

The rearrangement uses TRBV4-1 and TRBJ2-3; 8 bases are a match to TRBD2. The CDR3 has 18 amino acids. Germline CDR1 MGHRA, CDR2 YSYEKL. V dropped 3 bases and J dropped 5; count of bases not matched to a gene: 16. The CDR3 here is CASSQSPRGPGGRDTQYF. The CDR3 bases are TGCGCCAGCAGCCAGTCCCCCCGGGGCCCGGGGGGGAGAGATACGCAGTATTTT.

V is TRBV12-3 or TRBV12-4 and J is TRBJ2-1; TRBD1 might be the D (5 bases). This CDR3 has 15 amino acids. Between the trimmed V and J ends, which lost 6 bases and 0 bases, there was a span of 12 bases. Here the CDR3 DNA reads TGTGCCAGCAGCCATGGACAAACCTCCTACAATGAGCAGTTCTTC. Residues: CASSHGQTSYNEQFF.

This clonotype was detected only a few times. The rearrangement joins TRBV6-1 to TRBJ2-5; D not certain. Germline CDR1 MNHNS, CDR2 SASEGT. V lost 5 bases, J lost 7 bases, and 17 bases lay in between. The CDR3 is 14 residues long. The CDR3 protein is CASSNRADWGTQYF. CDR3 in DNA: TGTGCCAGCAGTAACCGCGCGGATTGGGGGACCCAGTACTTC.

This clonotype was seen a few times. The CDR3 nucleotides are TGTGCCAGCAGTAGACAGGGAAAGTACCGAGAGACCCAGTACTTC. Translated, it gives CASSRQGKYRETQYF. The chain combines TRBV6-1 with TRBJ2-5; 7 bases are a match to TRBD1. Trimming removed 5 bases from V and 4 bases from J; junction bases left unmatched: 10. CDR1 is MNHNS, CDR2 SASEGT, per germline. The CDR3 length is 15 residues.

This clonotype was counted only a few times. The chain has TRBV4-2 and TRBJ2-3; D gene ambiguous. CDR1 is LGHNA and CDR2 is YNFKEQ in the germline V gene. Trimming cost V 4 bases and J 2 bases, with 16 bases left between them. The CDR3 covers 16 residues. The CDR3 reads CASSPLLGGFTDTQYF. DNA of the CDR3: TGTGCCAGCAGCCCCCTTTTGGGCGGTTTCACAGATACGCAGTATTTT.